The 25 T cell receptor beta chains below were found in one sample sequenced in a study of human T cells and chemical hapten exposure. Time point of the sample: pre-sensitization, week 0. Treatment of the sample: therapeutic diphenylcyclopropenone sensitization with weekly scalp DPC. Each CDR3 protein gets one entry after TCRdb re-called the RACE reads with MiXCR. The table has around 300,000 distinct CDR3 sequences, roughly 8% seen once; the top ten hold about 1.2%. Material: whole blood, obtained in connection with sensitization to the hapten diphenylcyclopropenone (DPC). The receptors originated from a man aged 18 to 35 with alopecia areata. Some clones in this sample may be carry-over from other donors' samples.

This clonotype was detected only a few times. The genes are TRBV6-2 or TRBV6-3 and TRBJ1-4, with D maybe TRBD1 (6 bases). There are 15 residues in the CDR3. Trimming removed 6 bases from V and 4 bases from J, with 15 bases in between. Germline V CDR1 and CDR2: MNHEY, SVGEGT. The CDR3 coding sequence is TGTGCCAGCAGCCACCGGACAGCCTATAATGAAAAACTGTTTTTT. Amino acids: CASSHRTAYNEKLFF.

This clonotype was observed a handful of times. V is TRBV12-3 or TRBV12-4 and J is TRBJ2-3, with 12 positions matching TRBD2. The CDR3 runs to 18 residues. V shed 8 bases and J 1 base; nucleotides not matched to a gene: 13. CDR3 sequence reads: CASSHTSGGSRGTDTQYF. The DNA for the CDR3 is TGTGCCAGCTCTCACACTAGCGGGGGGTCTCGTGGCACAGATACGCAGTATTTT.

The chain is built from TRBV6-6 and TRBJ1-3, with TRBD1 as a possible D gene (5 bases). This CDR3 contains 15 residues. The V end lost 5 bases, the J end lost 0 bases, and 11 bases lay between the germline ends. The germline CDR1 and CDR2 sequences are MNHNY and SVGAGI (reference sequence). The CDR3 loop is CASSGTYRSGNTIYF. The CDR3 DNA reads as TGTGCCAGCAGTGGGACTTACCGCTCTGGAAACACCATATATTTT.

This clonotype has just a few counts. V is TRBV5-1 and J is TRBJ2-3; D gene ambiguous. Trimming took 0 bases from V and 0 from J, leaving 5 bases between them. CDR3 size: 14 residues. CDR1 is SGHRS, CDR2 YFSETQ, per germline. The CDR3, as DNA: TGCGCCAGCAGCTTGGTTGACAGCACAGATACGCAGTATTTT. As protein: CASSLVDSTDTQYF. The whole variable domain, filled in from reference TRBV5-1 and TRBJ2-3, reads KAGVTQTPRYLIKTRGQQVTLSCSPISGHRSVSWYQQTPGQGLQFLFEYFSETQRNKGNFPGRFSGRQFSNSRSEMNVSTLELGDSALYLCASSLVDSTDTQYFGPGTRLTVL.

The table lists this clonotype with many counts. The chain recombines TRBV29-1 with TRBJ1-6; the D gene is possibly TRBD1 (5 bases). Germline lookup yields CDR1 SQVTM and CDR2 ANQGSEA. The germline V and J ends were trimmed by 0 bases and 9 bases, with 21 bases remaining between them. CDR3 size: 17 residues. CDR3 protein: CSVEDWPGRAQSSPLHF. The CDR3 DNA sequence: TGCAGCGTTGAAGATTGGCCCGGCAGGGCCCAAAGTTCACCCCTCCACTTT. The full variable domain, its missing parts supplied by reference TRBV29-1 and TRBJ1-6, is SAVISQKPSRDICQRGTSLTIQCQVDSQVTMMFWYRQQPGQSLTLIATANQGSEATYESGFVIDKFPISRPNLTFSTLTVSNMSPEDSSIYLCSVEDWPGRAQSSPLHFGNGTRLTVT.

This clonotype was detected only a few times. The chain combines TRBV7-2 with TRBJ2-3; unclear D gene. The germline gives CDR1 SGHTA, CDR2 FQGNSA. CDR3 size: 15 residues. Trimming removed 0 bases at V and 3 bases at J, with 10 bases between. Here the CDR3 DNA reads TGTGCCAGCAGCTTAGCGGGAATATCTACAGATACGCAGTATTTT. This encodes CASSLAGISTDTQYF. The full variable domain, its missing parts supplied by reference TRBV7-2 and TRBJ2-3, is GAGVSQSPSNKVTEKGKDVELRCDPISGHTALYWYRQSLGQGLEFLIYFQGNSAPDKSGLPSDRFSAERTGGSVSTLTIQRTQQEDSAVYLCASSLAGISTDTQYFGPGTRLTVL.

The table lists this clonotype with a few counts. J is TRBJ1-2 and V is TRBV5-1; TRBD1 aligns across 8 bases. Germline-derived CDR1 and CDR2 are SGHRS and YFSETQ. The trim removed 1 base at V and 9 bases at J, leaving 14 bases unmatched. The CDR3 is 16 amino acids. CDR3 region: CASSLQGQGSTDRYTF. DNA of the CDR3: TGCGCCAGCAGCTTGCAAGGACAGGGATCGACGGACCGCTACACCTTC.

The chain employs TRBV12-3 or TRBV12-4 and TRBJ1-4; D not resolved. The CDR3 contains 14 residues. Trimming cost V 1 base and J 5 bases, with 8 bases left between them. The DNA of the CDR3 is TGTGCCAGCAGTTTAGGGTCAGTCAATGAAAAACTGTTTTTT. It yields the protein CASSLGSVNEKLFF.

This clonotype has ten or more counts. V is TRBV15 and J is TRBJ2-1, with 7 bases fitting TRBD2. The CDR3 loop spans 13 amino acids. Germline V CDR1 and CDR2: LNHNV, YYDKDF (reference sequence). The ends lost 3 bases at V and 6 bases at J; junction bases unmatched: 2. The CDR3 DNA reads as TGTGCCACCAGCAGGGGACTAAGCAATGAGCAGTTCTTC. Translating gives CATSRGLSNEQFF.

This clonotype appeared a few times. The chain is built from TRBV7-2 and TRBJ1-6, with unresolved D. The V end was cut by 1 base, the J end by 10 bases, with 8 bases between. The CDR3 length is 13 residues. The germline V gene has CDR1 SGHTA and CDR2 FQGNSA. The CDR3 region has the DNA TGTGCCAGCAGCTTAGAAAGGAGATCACCCCTCCACTTT. Translated: CASSLERRSPLHF.

The gene calls are TRBV12-5 and TRBJ1-1, with unresolved D. There are 12 residues in the CDR3. Germline V gene data show CDR1 as LGHNT and CDR2 as FRNRAP. Trimming took 0 bases from V and 7 from J, leaving 6 bases between them. CDR3 nucleotide sequence: TGTGCTAGTGGTTTGGTCGGCATTGAAGCTTTCTTT. Translated, it gives CASGLVGIEAFF.

This clonotype was detected once. Possible read error: a much larger clone is one base away. V gene TRBV9 combines with J gene TRBJ2-1; a possible D gene is TRBD1 (6 bases). V lost 4 bases and J 2 bases, leaving 13 bases between the germline ends. CDR1 and CDR2 (germline): SGDLS, YYNGEE. The CDR3 length is 15 residues. CDR3 residues: CASSPTGLPYNEQFF. For the CDR3, the DNA is TGTGCCAGCAGCCCCACAGGGCTCCCCTACAATGAGCAGTTCTTC. The full variable domain, with the rest looked up from reference TRBV9 and TRBJ2-1, is DSGVTQTPKHLITATGQRVTLRCSPRSGDLSVYWYQQSLDQGLQFLIQYYNGEERAKGNILERFSAQQFPDLHSELNLSSLELGDSALYFCASSPTGLPYNEQFFGPGTRLTVL.

This clonotype appeared many times. V gene TRBV7-2 combines with J gene TRBJ2-2, with D unclear. The CDR3 has 13 amino acids. Trimming left V 4 bases short and J 0 bases short, with 3 bases between. Germline values: CDR1 SGHTA, CDR2 FQGNSA. The CDR3, as DNA: TGTGCCAGCAGCTCCTCGAACACCGGGGAGCTGTTTTTT. Protein product: CASSSSNTGELFF. The full variable domain, completed using reference TRBV7-2 and TRBJ2-2, is GAGVSQSPSNKVTEKGKDVELRCDPISGHTALYWYRQSLGQGLEFLIYFQGNSAPDKSGLPSDRFSAERTGGSVSTLTIQRTQQEDSAVYLCASSSSNTGELFFGEGSRLTVL.

The chain recombines TRBV9 with TRBJ2-3; 7 positions agree with TRBD1. Germline CDR1 reads SGDLS; CDR2 reads YYNGEE. V lost 4 bases, J lost 1 base, and 9 bases stayed unmatched. The CDR3 length is 16 residues. The DNA for the CDR3 is TGTGCCAGCAGCTTCGACAGGGTCCCAGGCACAGATACGCAGTATTTT. Protein sequence: CASSFDRVPGTDTQYF.

This clonotype has a handful of counts. The chain links TRBV4-3 to TRBJ2-3; D remains ambiguous. The CDR3 totals 17 residues. V lost 3 bases and J 2 bases, leaving 18 bases between the germline ends. Looked up from germline, CDR1 is LGHNA and CDR2 is YSLEER. The CDR3 DNA reads TGCGCCAGCAGCCACTATTCGGGCAGGTGGGACACAGATACGCAGTATTTT. Encoded protein: CASSHYSGRWDTDTQYF.

This clonotype occurred many times. The V gene is TRBV29-1, the J gene TRBJ1-2, with TRBD1 matching over 8 bases. The CDR3 totals 14 residues. Trimming took 7 bases from V and 5 from J; bases not matched to a gene: 12. Germline V gene lookup returns CDR1 SQVTM and CDR2 ANQGSEA. The CDR3: CSADRGQGMYGYTF. In DNA form, the CDR3 reads TGCAGCGCAGATCGAGGACAGGGAATGTATGGCTACACCTTC.

This clonotype showed up many times. This sequence joins TRBV7-6 and TRBJ2-7; TRBD2 agrees at 15 bases. CDR1 and CDR2 (germline): SGHVS, FNYEAQ. This CDR3 contains 17 residues. The trim removed 5 bases at V and 2 bases at J, leaving 7 bases unmatched. The chain's CDR3 is CASSPGTSGGHTYEQYF. The CDR3 nucleotides read TGTGCCAGCAGCCCGGGGACTAGCGGGGGGCACACCTACGAGCAGTACTTC. Full variable domain (remainder filled in from reference TRBV7-6 and TRBJ2-7): GAGVSQSPRYKVTKRGQDVALRCDPISGHVSLYWYRQALGQGPEFLTYFNYEAQQDKSGLPNDRFSAERPEGSISTLTIQRTEQRDSAMYRCASSPGTSGGHTYEQYFGPGTRLTVT.

The chain combines TRBV5-1 with TRBJ2-3; D remains ambiguous. This CDR3 spans 13 amino acids. V was pared by 1 base and J by 5 bases, with 8 bases between. The germline gives CDR1 SGHRS, CDR2 YFSETQ. CDR3: CASSLQRGDTQYF. CDR3 sequence (DNA): TGCGCCAGCAGCTTGCAGCGCGGAGATACGCAGTATTTT.

This clonotype occurred a few times. CDR3 protein: CASSQDLAEETQYF. The CDR3 DNA reads TGTGCCAGCAGCCAAGATCTGGCAGAAGAGACCCAGTACTTC. V and J are TRBV3-1 and TRBJ2-5, with D uncertain. Trimming removed 0 bases at V and 3 bases at J, with 8 bases between. Looked up from germline, CDR1 is LGHDT and CDR2 is YNNKEL (reference sequence). CDR3 size: 14 residues.

This clonotype was detected many times. The chain couples TRBV20-1 to TRBJ1-1; 8 positions match TRBD1. The CDR3 has 14 residues. The germline V gene encodes CDR1 DFQATT and CDR2 SNEGSKA (reference sequence). V was pared by 5 bases and J by 0 bases, with 5 bases of the junction left unmatched. DNA for the CDR3: TGCAGTGCTGCCCAGGGGGCTTTGAACACTGAAGCTTTCTTT. Translating gives CSAAQGALNTEAFF.

The rearrangement links TRBV1 to TRBJ2-3. TRBV1 is an annotated pseudogene. This CDR3 comprises 17 residues. CDR3: CTSSQDRRPTDTDTQYF. In DNA form, the CDR3 reads TGCACCAGCAGCCAAGATCGTCGACCGACTGACACAGATACGCAGTATTTT.

This clonotype was observed at least ten times. This chain connects TRBV12-3 or TRBV12-4 to TRBJ2-7; TRBD1 aligns across 9 bases. The CDR3 extends over 16 amino acids. The V segment lost 0 bases and the J segment 7 bases; nucleotides outside the gene matches: 10. CDR3 loop: CASSLATVTGGGEQYV. CDR3 DNA: TGTGCCAGCAGTTTAGCGACGGTGACAGGGGGAGGGGAGCAGTACGTC.

This clonotype was seen at least ten times. The chain employs TRBV24-1 and TRBJ2-2; D remains ambiguous. There are 13 residues in the CDR3. CDR1 is KGHDR, CDR2 SFDVKD, per germline. The V end lost 1 base, the J end lost 3 bases, and 2 bases lay between the germline ends. CDR3 in amino acids: CATSDLYTGELFF. CDR3 DNA: TGTGCCACCAGTGATTTATACACCGGGGAGCTGTTTTTT.

The V and J genes are TRBV27 and TRBJ1-1; D gene ambiguous. CDR1 and CDR2 from the germline V gene are MNHEY and SMNVEV (reference sequence). V gave up 6 bases and J gave up 6 bases, with 14 bases separating them. The CDR3 sequence is 13 residues long. This chain's CDR3 is CASSPASLSEAFF. DNA for the CDR3: TGTGCCAGCAGCCCCGCGAGTCTTTCTGAAGCTTTCTTT.

In this sample, this clonotype turned up a few times. V is TRBV4-1 and J is TRBJ2-7; the D gene is possibly TRBD1 (5 bases). The CDR3 extends over 15 amino acids. V gave up 4 bases and J gave up 0 bases, with 13 bases separating them. The germline gives CDR1 MGHRA, CDR2 YSYEKL. CDR3: CASSPGLGFSYEQYF. The CDR3 DNA is TGCGCCAGCAGCCCAGGGCTCGGGTTCTCCTACGAGCAGTACTTC.